A selection of T cell receptor beta chains follows, all from one sample in a study of human CD8 memory T cell subsets. TCRdb re-called the 5' RACE reads, yielding one record per CDR3 amino acid sequence without DNA. Here the sample table reports approximately 9,300 distinct CDR3 sequences. Sequenced input: CD8+ T cells from PBMCs. The receptors shown here come from a human donor in good health. CDR3s include the opening cysteine and the closing phenylalanine or tryptophan. Some rows have no size entry. The others give once, few or many, or a class for an expanded clone.

J: TRBJ2-1
V: TRBV29-1
size: -
CDR3: CSAESASYNEQFF

J: TRBJ1-3
V: TRBV12-5
size: -
CDR3: CASGLPFSGNTIYF

J: TRBJ2-1
V: TRBV7-9
size: -
CDR3: CASRSRDGEVSYNEQFF

J: TRBJ2-1
V: TRBV4-2
size: -
CDR3: CASSQDVLVLFGNEQFF

J: TRBJ1-1
V: TRBV25-1
size: -
CDR3: CASSEGAGTQNTEAFF

J: TRBJ2-5
V: TRBV7-2
size: -
CDR3: CASSPSGGAWETQYF

J: TRBJ2-1
V: TRBV10-2
size: hyperexpanded
CDR3: CASTGTSNNEQFF

J: TRBJ2-1
V: TRBV27
size: -
CDR3: CASSLYATFNEQFF

J: TRBJ2-7
V: TRBV11-2
size: -
CDR3: CASSLDSPGGGYEQYF

J: TRBJ2-1
V: TRBV21-1
size: -
CDR3: CASSKIQMGLANEQFF

J: TRBJ2-7
V: TRBV5-1
size: medium-sized
CDR3: CASSLGRLDYEQYF

J: TRBJ2-1
V: TRBV4-2
size: medium-sized
CDR3: CASSQELTGLYEQFF

J: TRBJ2-7
V: TRBV4-3
size: -
CDR3: CASSQDRDGTYEQYF

J: TRBJ2-7
V: TRBV20-1
size: -
CDR3: CSARDLTSGGYEQYF

J: TRBJ2-7
V: TRBV14
size: -
CDR3: CASSQDTYEQYF

J: TRBJ2-7
V: TRBV20-1
size: -
CDR3: CSARDWIGDSYEQYF

J: TRBJ2-6
V: TRBV7-9
size: medium-sized
CDR3: CASSSSLGVTGANVLTF

J: TRBJ2-2
V: TRBV6-5
size: -
CDR3: CASSYRGTGELFF

J: TRBJ2-1
V: TRBV6-2/TRBV6-3
size: -
CDR3: CASSYGLAGVLGSYNEQFF

J: TRBJ2-2
V: TRBV7-9
size: -
CDR3: CASSFQGTNTGELFF

J: TRBJ2-2
V: TRBV7-9
size: -
CDR3: CASSAPGTGGTGELFF

J: TRBJ2-7
V: TRBV12-3/TRBV12-4
size: -
CDR3: CASRDSAYEQYF

J: TRBJ2-5
V: TRBV12-3/TRBV12-4
size: -
CDR3: CASSFTEETQYF

J: TRBJ1-2
V: TRBV7-9
size: -
CDR3: CASSLAGQGAYGYTF

J: TRBJ2-7
V: TRBV6-5
size: medium-sized
CDR3: CASSYLYEQYF

J: TRBJ1-6
V: TRBV28
size: -
CDR3: CASSLVGKNSPLHF

J: TRBJ2-3
V: TRBV7-3
size: -
CDR3: CASSPIDGLAGTPLTTDTQYF

J: TRBJ2-3
V: TRBV5-4
size: -
CDR3: CASSPPTRSDTQYF

J: TRBJ2-7
V: TRBV14
size: medium-sized
CDR3: CASSQDYGTSYEQYF

J: TRBJ2-1
V: TRBV5-1
size: -
CDR3: CASSLGSRGIYNEQFF

J: TRBJ2-1
V: TRBV4-3
size: -
CDR3: CASSQDSSGRPEQFF

J: TRBJ1-1
V: TRBV4-1
size: -
CDR3: CASSQEWDLGVEAFF

J: TRBJ2-1
V: TRBV6-2/TRBV6-3
size: -
CDR3: CASLSGLSYNEQFF

J: TRBJ2-3
V: TRBV5-4
size: -
CDR3: CATGDSTDTQYF

J: TRBJ1-1
V: TRBV7-9
size: -
CDR3: CASSPGQGPPEAFF

J: TRBJ2-7
V: TRBV7-9
size: -
CDR3: CASSSGQGYSYEQYF

J: TRBJ2-7
V: TRBV29-1
size: -
CDR3: CSVEGNSPGQDSYEQYF

J: TRBJ2-7
V: TRBV9
size: medium-sized
CDR3: CASSGTGGHEQYF

J: TRBJ2-7
V: TRBV7-9
size: -
CDR3: CASSSGTGGVTSYEQYF

J: TRBJ2-3
V: TRBV6-5
size: -
CDR3: CASSYQPGGAGTDTQYF

J: TRBJ2-7
V: TRBV5-1
size: -
CDR3: CASSLGRGGEQYF

J: TRBJ2-1
V: TRBV11-2
size: -
CDR3: CASSSPPSTSGIYNEQFF

J: TRBJ2-7
V: TRBV7-9
size: -
CDR3: CASIGGNSYEQYF

J: TRBJ2-7
V: TRBV5-1
size: medium-sized
CDR3: CASSLEGLEAVYEQYF

J: TRBJ2-1
V: TRBV29-1
size: medium-sized
CDR3: CSVAGILSSGSYNEQFF

J: TRBJ2-1
V: TRBV29-1
size: large
CDR3: CSVLPLLAGAVNEQFF

J: TRBJ1-1
V: TRBV11-2
size: -
CDR3: CASSGRRLDTEAFF

J: TRBJ1-2
V: TRBV10-3
size: -
CDR3: CAISGPLQGDLGQDYGYTF

J: TRBJ2-7
V: TRBV27
size: large
CDR3: CASSHRDRVYEQYF

J: TRBJ2-5
V: TRBV15
size: -
CDR3: CATSRPAALQETQYF